One T cell receptor beta chain is described in this entry. Only one count was recorded for this clone. No antigen is known for it. No base quality information exists; no much larger clone differs at one position. This specimen belongs to a study of cytomegalovirus exposure and HLA in healthy donors (dated by TCRdb to about 2017). Study-wide context: An earlier analysis of a few hundred of the donors reported about 260 Gb of sequence data and about 120 million unique TCR beta sequences obtained from about 180 million T cells. A later analysis re-examined previously published TCR beta repertoires from 600 to 700 donors and added high-resolution HLA genotyping to investigate patterns of TCR occurrence. In a later genetic analysis, genome-wide SNP genotypes for about 55% of the roughly 700 donors were used, and that subset was treated as a discovery cohort. Alongside the repertoire data, information on donor age, sex, ethnicity and CMV serostatus was compiled. The number of typed donors differed by locus: about 629-630 for A, B, C, DRB1 and DQB1; 500 to 550 for DQA1; approximately 600 for DPA1; and some 430 for DPB1. HLA typing covered class I and class II loci at four-digit resolution. An earlier analysis of 587 of the donors used high-throughput TCR beta sequencing to judge whether each TCR beta V gene segment behaved as functional or pseudogenic. To predict cytomegalovirus infection status, the study combined high-throughput TCR immunosequencing, statistical association of individual TCRs with disease status, and machine learning. Every repertoire in the discovery cohort had been generated on one and the same sequencing platform. Among some 400 genotyped donors of the cohort, an average of around 240,000 unique TCR beta nucleotide sequences were sequenced per donor, roughly 20% of them non-productive. The study used immunosequencing to profile the T cell repertoires of more than 650 subjects and linked those repertoires to cytomegalovirus serostatus. A separate validation cohort of roughly 120 different subjects was used in addition to the approximately 670-subject first cohort. The aim of the study was to test whether cataloging public T cell receptors could identify signatures of past pathogen exposure. An early release covering about 600 HLA-typed donors comprised about 310 gigabases of sequencing data and around 80 million unique TCR sequences. The later analysis used no new phenotypic data to find candidate immune exposures, relying instead on TCR beta sequences and their occurrence across donors. About 5 DR-DQ haplotypes were handled as single units for association and clustering, since linkage in the cohort was strong. Of the approximately 400 genotyped donors, roughly 80% were placed in the genetic ancestry cluster associated with self-reported Caucasian donors. Study-level results and caveats: HLA typing was unavailable for some donors at each locus, so association tests used only the typed subset. An earlier analysis of several hundred of the donors showed that most TCR beta V segments appeared in productive rearrangements either about 90% or about 30% of the time, which broadly matched IMGT annotations. Correlated functional status among segregating V segments might be attributable to linkage disequilibrium, but an unknown experimental factor could not be ruled out. For the cohort, immune exposure information was limited to CMV serostatus. According to the authors, the approach could potentially be generalized to other disease states and immunological phenotypes. According to a later analysis, parvovirus B19, influenza, CMV and Epstein-Barr virus appeared linked to several top co-occurrence clusters. Most CMV-associated TCR beta chains appeared to be HLA-restricted in a later analysis, and the HLA associations seemed to be driven largely by CMV exposure. The 87-base-pair reads could not distinguish some IMGT-functional V segments, including TRBV6-2 and TRBV6-3, so those segments were excluded. In a later analysis, about 17,000 TCR beta sequences were associated with specific HLA alleles at a false discovery rate of 0.05. A further reported finding was that TCR beta sequences accurately predicted the HLA-A and HLA-B alleles for most subjects in the first cohort. Presence/absence analyses assumed roughly uniform sequencing depth across donors, an assumption that may not hold. In this cohort, only TCR beta chains were sequenced, and detectable features were limited by the absence of alpha or paired-chain data. A cluster of highly shared sequence variants was judged likely to represent a technical artifact of the sequencing pipeline. In a later genetic analysis, fewer N-insertions in productive TCRs were reported among donors in an Asian-associated ancestry cluster than the roughly 700-donor mean. A few of the identified cytomegalovirus-associated TCR beta chains were confirmed in vitro to be specific for cytomegalovirus antigens. Assigning TCR associations to individual alleles was difficult when HLA alleles, especially DR and DQ, strongly co-occurred. According to a later analysis, TCR association rates differed among HLA loci, with DRB1 alleles showing the most associated TCRs and HLA-C alleles showing the fewest. The study listed 150 to 200 TCR beta chains as associated with cytomegalovirus. Cytomegalovirus status was reported to be diagnosed by the classifier with high specificity and sensitivity in both the original and validation cohorts. An association between a missense DCLRE1C variant and V-gene and J-gene trimming of TCR beta chains was found in a later genetic analysis and replicated in an independent cohort. While some public TCRs were present in many individuals, most TCR sequences turned up only very rarely across donors. Because counts were too low, around 18 rarely observed V segments, including chromosome 9 orphons, were left out of the earlier analysis of about 500 of the donors. A later analysis found that HLA-associated TCR beta chains were more clonally expanded and had lower generation probabilities than equally common non-associated chains.

The germline V gene (reference sequence) specifies SGHAT as CDR1 and FQDESV as CDR2. V is cut by 5 bases and J by 7 bases, and the space between the germline ends is 11 bases. Measured from the cysteine to the phenylalanine, the CDR3 is 12 residues long. Only CDR3 DNA remains: 36 bases, in frame from the first base. Libraries were built with the immunoSEQ multiplex PCR assay. The multiplex PCR relied on a mix of 60 forward primers for TCR Vbeta segments and 13 reverse primers for TCR Jbeta segments. Amplification of the CDR3 region of rearranged TCR beta genes was performed with a multiplex PCR assay on genomic DNA. Amplified TCR beta libraries were sequenced as 87-base-pair reads on the Illumina HiSeq System. Regarding the original processing steps: Across the roughly 670 repertoires, a later analysis counted 75 million to 90 million unique TCR beta chains, roughly 11 million of which were shared by at least two donors. Raw reads were error-corrected and collapsed into unique sequences by a nearest-neighbor algorithm in which closely related sequences were merged to remove PCR and sequencing errors. Alignment of CDR3 sequences to IMGT reference sequences was used to assign V, D and J gene segments. For a sequence to be retained, a match of at least six nucleotides was required to both a V gene segment and a J gene segment. Rearrangements were classified as productive when the CDR3 lacked stop codons and remained in frame with V and J, and all other rearrangements were classified as non-productive. CDR3 was defined by IMGT convention, running from the second conserved V-encoded cysteine to the conserved J-encoded phenylalanine. In an earlier analysis of 587 of the donors, sequences lacking an unambiguous match to a single V gene segment were excluded. In an earlier analysis of approximately 500 of the donors, a V segment was called functional when productive rearrangements were above 56.7%, and segregating when the standard deviation between donors exceeded 5%. To diagnose cytomegalovirus status from the catalog of TCR beta chain sequences, a statistical classification framework was built. A later analysis assigned V and J genes by comparing TCR nucleotide sequences with IMGT/GENE-DB human TR gene sequences. A later analysis assigned CDR3 sequences and most-parsimonious VDJ recombination scenarios with the TCRdist pipeline. In a later analysis, each TCR beta chain was defined by its CDR3 amino acid sequence together with its V-gene family, and reads without a unique V-gene family were excluded. As a way to deal with suspected cross-contamination and a sequencing artifact, a later analysis dropped roughly 620 nucleotide sequences that were highly shared and had low generation probability. In a later analysis, a clonal expansion index was calculated for each public chain from normalized within-repertoire ranks of inferred template counts. A later analysis computed generation probabilities with a VDJ recombination model fitted to out-of-frame rearrangements, and checked the results against IGoR. Hypergeometric tests were used in a later analysis to score TCR-TCR, TCR-HLA and TCR-CMV co-occurrence, with a repertoire-size bias correction applied to the TCR pairs. False discovery rates were estimated in a later analysis by permuting HLA or CMV assignments 20 times. In a later analysis, co-occurring TCRs were grouped with DBSCAN, and TCRdist sequence similarity was added when clustering was performed within HLA-allele-positive subsets. Repertoires with fewer than 30,000 or more than 120,000 public chains, plus five repertoires with anomalous nucleotide sharing, were excluded from co-occurrence clustering. The table comes from immuneACCESS by way of TCRdb, which keeps in-frame sequences with V and J called. Part of the clones is missing from these tables; in studies checked, under half for an unresolved V gene and the rest for unknown reasons. D and trimming come from the DNA, and the V and J calls and clone size come from that table. The sample table contains around 130,000 clones; only one count was recorded for about four fifths of them. 4% of the sample is in the top ten clones.

The cohort comprised several hundred healthy bone marrow donors. All cohort members were sampled while nominally healthy, although unrecorded immune exposures were likely present. The donor was CMV seronegative and was included in the group of several hundred seronegative cohort members. A peripheral blood sample was provided by each donor, and peripheral blood mononuclear cells were used for TCR beta sequencing. The Qiagen DNeasy Blood Extraction Kit was used to extract genomic DNA from the blood cell samples. What was sequenced was PBMCs. The TCR was taken from a woman between 35 and 50 years old in good health and CMV-seronegative. The chain employs TRBV11-1 and TRBJ2-5; confidence is insufficient to name the D gene. The DNA sequence is given as TGTGCCAGCAGCCCAGGTGTGGCGACCCAGTACTTC. The encoded protein is CASSPGVATQYF.